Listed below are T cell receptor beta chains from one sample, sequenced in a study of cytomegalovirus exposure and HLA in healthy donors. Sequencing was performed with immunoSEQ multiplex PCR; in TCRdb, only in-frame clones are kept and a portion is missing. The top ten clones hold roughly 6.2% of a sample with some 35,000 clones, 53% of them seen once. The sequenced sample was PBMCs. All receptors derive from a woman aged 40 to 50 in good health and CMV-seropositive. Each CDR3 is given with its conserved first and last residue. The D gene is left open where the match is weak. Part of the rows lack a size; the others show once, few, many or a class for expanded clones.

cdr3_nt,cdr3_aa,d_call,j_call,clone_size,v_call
TGTGCCAGCAGTTACATCTCGGGGGGCGCAGGTGAAGCTTTCTTT,CASSYISGGAGEAFF,-,TRBJ1-1,-,TRBV6-5
TGTGCCAGCATGGGGGACAGAAACAATGAGCAGTTCTTC,CASMGDRNNEQFF,TRBD1,TRBJ2-1,-,TRBV2
TGCGCCAGCAGCTTGGACCAGGGCCATCAGCCCCAGCATTTT,CASSLDQGHQPQHF,-,TRBJ1-5,-,TRBV5-1
TGTGCCAGCAGTTACCAGGCTAACTATGGCTACACCTTC,CASSYQANYGYTF,-,TRBJ1-2,-,TRBV6-5
TGTGCCAGTAGTCCCTTGGGGACAGGGACCTACGAGCAGTACTTC,CASSPLGTGTYEQYF,TRBD1,TRBJ2-7,-,TRBV19
TGTGCCAGCAGTTCCAGGGGTTTGAACACTGAAGCTTTCTTT,CASSSRGLNTEAFF,-,TRBJ1-1,-,TRBV2
TGCGCCAGCAGCCCACCGACTAGCGGGGGGCAAGAGACCCAGTACTTC,CASSPPTSGGQETQYF,TRBD2,TRBJ2-5,-,TRBV4-1
TGTGCCAGCAGCCGACCGGGACTAGCGGGGGGGACCACAGATACGCAGTATTTT,CASSRPGLAGGTTDTQYF,TRBD2,TRBJ2-3,-,TRBV7-9
TGTGCCAGTAGTATGACAGGGGGCAGCTACGAGCAGTACTTC,CASSMTGGSYEQYF,TRBD1,TRBJ2-7,once,TRBV19
TGTGCCAGCAGCCCGGGACAGAGCACAGATACGCAGTATTTT,CASSPGQSTDTQYF,TRBD1,TRBJ2-3,few,TRBV11-3
TGTGCCAGCAGCTTACAGGATAGCAATCAGCCCCAGCATTTT,CASSLQDSNQPQHF,-,TRBJ1-5,-,TRBV7-2
TGTGCCAGCAGCTTGTACGAGGGCGGAGTTGGCTACACCTTC,CASSLYEGGVGYTF,-,TRBJ1-2,-,TRBV11-2
TGCGCCAGCAGCCAAGATCTGGCGGGGGGAACCTACGAGCAGTACTTC,CASSQDLAGGTYEQYF,TRBD2,TRBJ2-7,few,TRBV4-3
TGTGCCAGCATGATGAGCTCCTATAATTCACCCCTCCACTTT,CASMMSSYNSPLHF,-,TRBJ1-6,-,TRBV2
TGTGCCAGCAAGCGACTAGGAGAGACCCAGTACTTC,CASKRLGETQYF,-,TRBJ2-5,-,TRBV28
TGTGCCAGCAGTCGAGGGAATGGCCGGACAGATACGCAGTATTTT,CASSRGNGRTDTQYF,-,TRBJ2-3,-,TRBV11-2
TGTGCCAGCAGTGCCAAGGGACAGACGGTTGGTCAGCCCCAGCATTTT,CASSAKGQTVGQPQHF,TRBD1,TRBJ1-5,-,TRBV6-1
TGTGCCAGCAGCTTAAGACAGGGCCAAGAGACCCAGTACTTC,CASSLRQGQETQYF,TRBD1,TRBJ2-5,few,TRBV7-2
TGTGCCAGCAGCGAGAGCCGGGACTTTAACAATGAGCAGTTCTTC,CASSESRDFNNEQFF,-,TRBJ2-1,few,TRBV6-4
TGTGCCAGCAACAGGGCTCTCATGAACACTGAAGCTTTCTTT,CASNRALMNTEAFF,-,TRBJ1-1,-,TRBV28
TGTGCCAGCAGCAGAGAGCCGGGACTCTCGTCCGAGCAGTACTTC,CASSREPGLSSEQYF,-,TRBJ2-7,-,TRBV5-6
TGTGCCAGCAGCTTAGAGCGGGGCCCCGGGAATGAGCAGTTCTTC,CASSLERGPGNEQFF,TRBD2,TRBJ2-1,-,TRBV7-2
TGCACTTCCTCCACAGATACGCAGTATTTT,CTSSTDTQYF,-,TRBJ2-3,-,TRBV29-1
TGTGCCAGCAGCTTCGTGGGACAGGGGATGAACACTGAAGCTTTCTTT,CASSFVGQGMNTEAFF,TRBD1,TRBJ1-1,-,TRBV7-9
TGCGCCAGCAGCCAAGGTGCAGTCCTCGAGCAGTACTTC,CASSQGAVLEQYF,-,TRBJ2-7,-,TRBV4-1
TGTGCCAGCAGCTTAGTTAGCGGGGGGGTAAATGAGCAGTTCTTC,CASSLVSGGVNEQFF,TRBD2,TRBJ2-1,-,TRBV11-1
TGTGCCAGCAGCCTATCGAATATCGGTCGAGATGAAAAACTGTTTTTT,CASSLSNIGRDEKLFF,-,TRBJ1-4,once,TRBV7-9
TGCGCCAGCAGCTTGGATGGGACAGGGGGTTATTCACCCCTCCACTTT,CASSLDGTGGYSPLHF,TRBD1,TRBJ1-6,-,TRBV5-1
TGTGCCAGCAGTTTTAGCGTTGCAGATACGCAGTATTTT,CASSFSVADTQYF,-,TRBJ2-3,-,TRBV7-6
TGTGCCAGCAGTGACTCGGCCAGGGGGCCCGGATTGAGGGGGCCTTACCAAGAGACCCAGTACTTC,CASSDSARGPGLRGPYQETQYF,TRBD1,TRBJ2-5,few,TRBV6-4
TGTGCCAGCAGCTCGGGACTTTCAAACAATGAGCAGTTCTTC,CASSSGLSNNEQFF,-,TRBJ2-1,-,TRBV7-9
TGTGCCAGCAGTATGTCGGACAGGGGGTTACAGCCCCAGCATTTT,CASSMSDRGLQPQHF,TRBD1,TRBJ1-5,-,TRBV28
TGCGCCAGCAGCCAAGATCAAGGGGGCTATCAGCCCCAGCATTTT,CASSQDQGGYQPQHF,TRBD1,TRBJ1-5,-,TRBV4-1
TGTGCCAGCAGCTCCCAGGGTGGGGCGTACAATTCACCCCTCCACTTT,CASSSQGGAYNSPLHF,-,TRBJ1-6,-,TRBV7-2
TGTGCCAGCAGACTGGGCCCGGACAGGGCTTACGAGCAGTACTTC,CASRLGPDRAYEQYF,TRBD1,TRBJ2-7,few,TRBV6-1
TGTGCCAGCAGCCCCGTCCCCCCTCGTGCGGGGCAGGGACAGCCCCAGCATTTT,CASSPVPPRAGQGQPQHF,-,TRBJ1-5,-,TRBV7-4
TGTGCCAGCAGGGGTCCTAGGGGAAGGGACACTGAAGCTTTCTTT,CASRGPRGRDTEAFF,-,TRBJ1-1,-,TRBV25-1
TGTGCCAGCAGCTTTTACTCTGGGGCCAACGTCCTGACTTTC,CASSFYSGANVLTF,-,TRBJ2-6,-,TRBV5-6
TGTGCCAGCAGCCAATCGACCCAGGGAGGTGAGCAGTACTTC,CASSQSTQGGEQYF,-,TRBJ2-7,-,TRBV16
TGTGCCAGCAGCTTCCGGGACAGGGCTAACTATGGCTACACCTTC,CASSFRDRANYGYTF,TRBD1,TRBJ1-2,few,TRBV5-6
TGCGCCAGCAGTTGGGGGGGGGCCCACAATGAGCAGTTCTTC,CASSWGGAHNEQFF,-,TRBJ2-1,-,TRBV5-1
TGTGCCAGCACCGACTCCGGGACAGGGGAAGAGACCCAGTACTTC,CASTDSGTGEETQYF,TRBD1,TRBJ2-5,few,TRBV2
TGTGCCAGCAGCCCCACAACTAGCGGGGGGACCTACGAGCAGTACTTC,CASSPTTSGGTYEQYF,TRBD2,TRBJ2-7,-,TRBV7-6
TGCGCCAGCAGTCAGGGGCCTTCCTACGAGCAGTACTTC,CASSQGPSYEQYF,-,TRBJ2-7,-,TRBV5-1
TGTGCCAGCAGTGAACTGAGACAGTTAAACATTCAGTACTTC,CASSELRQLNIQYF,-,TRBJ2-4,few,TRBV2
TGCGCCAGCAGCTTGATTGACGGGGTTGCAGATACGCAGTATTTT,CASSLIDGVADTQYF,-,TRBJ2-3,-,TRBV5-1
TGTGCCAGCAGCAGAGGACTAGCGGGGGTCACAGATACGCAGTATTTT,CASSRGLAGVTDTQYF,TRBD2,TRBJ2-3,few,TRBV5-4
TGTGCCAGCAGCCCCCCCCAGTTTGGCTACACCTTC,CASSPPQFGYTF,-,TRBJ1-2,-,TRBV28
TGTGCCAGCAGCGTAGAGGGGGGGACGGAAGAAGCTTTCTTT,CASSVEGGTEEAFF,-,TRBJ1-1,-,TRBV9